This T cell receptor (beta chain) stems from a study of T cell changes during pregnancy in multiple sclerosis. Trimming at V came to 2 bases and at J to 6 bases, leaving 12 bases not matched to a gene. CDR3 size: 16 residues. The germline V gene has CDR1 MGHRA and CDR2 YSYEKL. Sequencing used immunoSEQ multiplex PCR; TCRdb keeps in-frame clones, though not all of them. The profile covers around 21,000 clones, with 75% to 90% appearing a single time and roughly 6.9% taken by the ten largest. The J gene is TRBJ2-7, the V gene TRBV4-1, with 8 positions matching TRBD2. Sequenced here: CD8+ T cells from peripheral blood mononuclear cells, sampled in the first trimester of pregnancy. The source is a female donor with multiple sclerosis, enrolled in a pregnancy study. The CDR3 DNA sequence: TGCGCCAGCAGCCAACTGGATCTGGGGACTAGGGGCGAGCAGTACTTC. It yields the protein CASSQLDLGTRGEQYF.